This TCR beta chain was recorded in a study of response to subunit inactivated influenza vaccine (dated by TCRdb to 2016 to 2019). As for the study more broadly: To follow how T cells responded to a trivalent subunit inactivated influenza vaccine, the researchers relied on deep quantitative profiling of the T cell receptor repertoire. On the study overall, not on this receptor specifically: The authors suggested that each seasonal influenza vaccination may recruit only a limited number of new T cells.

CDR1 and CDR2 (KGHSY, FQNENV) derive from the germline V gene. Cut back by 7 bases and 4 bases, the V and J ends lie 13 bases apart. Reading from cysteine to phenylalanine, the CDR3 counts 14 amino acids. Only CDR3 DNA is held: 42 bases, read in frame from base 1. This clonotype was observed a handful of times. The antigen this receptor binds is unknown. Qualities for individual bases were not recorded, and no much larger clone is one base off. The receptor library was made with RT-PCR. Reads for this sample came from an Illumina HiSeq 2500. The raw public reads went through TCRdb reprocessing: fastp at Q25, MiXCR clone calling, in-frame beta chains kept. Each entry is one CDR3 protein sequence, shown with its most common DNA and genes. The sample records approximately 480,000 distinct CDR3 sequences, around 9.9% of which are singletons. Of the sample, over 9.5% is held by the ten largest clones. The time point label here, explained by the study, means: more than 40 days after influenza vaccine administration.

Here the sequenced sample was PBMCs from blood, taken roughly 45 days after vaccination. The sequence was collected from a man aged 50 or older who received an inactivated influenza vaccine. Donor details come from another sample of the same person, matched by shared clones. In this chain, TRBV16 is recombined with TRBJ1-4; no D gene can be assigned with confidence. The CDR3 in this case is CASTSHRNNEKLFF. The DNA reads as follows: TGTGCCAGCACCTCTCATAGGAATAATGAAAAACTGTTTTTT.